These T cell receptor beta chains were read from a single sample in a study of T cell responses to AZD1222 COVID-19 vaccine. TCRdb keeps only in-frame clones here, not all; method: immunoSEQ multiplex PCR. Among about 79,000 clones listed, about 92% were seen once. Sequenced here: peripheral blood, sampled on day 0 of MenACWY control vaccination. These receptors originate from an adult in good health. Each CDR3 is given with its conserved first and last residue. Fields, in order: clone size, D gene, J gene, V gene, CDR3 length, CDR3 DNA, CDR3 protein. A D gene is named only where the DNA matches it firmly. The listing skips clone size in some rows; elsewhere it reads once, few, many or a size class.

size: .
D: .
J: TRBJ1-2
V: TRBV7-3
length: 14
DNA: TGTGCCAGCAGCCCCGGGTCCCCTAACTATGGCTACACCTTC
CDR3: CASSPGSPNYGYTF

size: .
D: .
J: TRBJ1-6
V: TRBV5-1
length: 14
DNA: TGCGCCAGCAGCTTGGAGACCGGAGGATCACCCCTCCACTTT
CDR3: CASSLETGGSPLHF

size: .
D: TRBD1
J: TRBJ2-1
V: TRBV7-2
length: 16
DNA: TGTGCCAGCAGCCCAGGTCCGGGACAGGGTCACAATGAGCAGTTCTTC
CDR3: CASSPGPGQGHNEQFF

size: .
D: .
J: TRBJ2-5
V: TRBV9
length: 16
DNA: TGTGCCAGCAGCGTAGCTATTGGGGGGCATCAAGAGACCCAGTACTTC
CDR3: CASSVAIGGHQETQYF

size: .
D: .
J: TRBJ2-3
V: TRBV9
length: 14
DNA: TGTGCCAGCAGCGTAGTTTCTGGCACAGATACGCAGTATTTT
CDR3: CASSVVSGTDTQYF

size: .
D: .
J: TRBJ2-7
V: TRBV5-1
length: 14
DNA: TGCGCCAGCAGCTTGGCGGGAGCTTCTGGCGAGCAGTACTTC
CDR3: CASSLAGASGEQYF

size: .
D: .
J: TRBJ2-5
V: TRBV29-1
length: 12
DNA: TGCAGCGTTGGGGCAGGCCGAGGGACCCAGTACTTC
CDR3: CSVGAGRGTQYF

size: .
D: .
J: TRBJ2-3
V: TRBV6-1
length: 14
DNA: TGTGCCAGCAGTGACACTAGTATCGCAGATACGCAGTATTTT
CDR3: CASSDTSIADTQYF

size: .
D: .
J: TRBJ1-1
V: TRBV7-9
length: 13
DNA: TGTGCCAGCAGCTTAGAAGGTGAGACTGAAGCTTTCTTT
CDR3: CASSLEGETEAFF

size: .
D: TRBD1
J: TRBJ1-2
V: TRBV6-5
length: 15
DNA: TGTGCCAGCAGTCCCCGGACAGGGAGGGACTATGGCTACACCTTC
CDR3: CASSPRTGRDYGYTF

size: .
D: .
J: TRBJ1-5
V: TRBV18
length: 15
DNA: TGTGCCAGCTCACTTGGGGAAGGGGCACGGCAGCCCCAGCATTTT
CDR3: CASSLGEGARQPQHF

size: .
D: .
J: TRBJ2-3
V: TRBV12-3/TRBV12-4
length: 13
DNA: TGTGCCAGCAGTTCGAGGCCCACAGATACGCAGTATTTT
CDR3: CASSSRPTDTQYF

size: once
D: TRBD1
J: TRBJ1-5
V: TRBV5-8
length: 17
DNA: TGTGCCAGCACCCCTGGGACAGGGGATTTTAGCAATCAGCCCCAGCATTTT
CDR3: CASTPGTGDFSNQPQHF

size: once
D: .
J: TRBJ2-2
V: TRBV3-1/TRBV3-2
length: 14
DNA: TGTGCCAGCAGCCAAGACGGGAACACCGGGGAGCTGTTTTTT
CDR3: CASSQDGNTGELFF

size: .
D: .
J: TRBJ1-4
V: TRBV6-1
length: 16
DNA: TGTGCCAGCAGTGTGGGCGCGGGGCAGAAGAATGAAAAACTGTTTTTT
CDR3: CASSVGAGQKNEKLFF

size: .
D: .
J: TRBJ1-1
V: TRBV5-1
length: 14
DNA: TGCGCCAGCAGGGTCGAGGGAATTGTCACTGAAGCTTTCTTT
CDR3: CASRVEGIVTEAFF

size: once
D: TRBD1
J: TRBJ2-7
V: TRBV13
length: 15
DNA: TGTGCCAGCAGCTCAGGGACAGGGAGGGAATACGAGCAGTACTTC
CDR3: CASSSGTGREYEQYF

size: .
D: .
J: TRBJ1-1
V: TRBV6-2/TRBV6-3
length: 15
DNA: TGTGCCAGCAGTACGTATGGGGCAGGGAGGACTGAAGCTTTCTTT
CDR3: CASSTYGAGRTEAFF

size: .
D: TRBD1
J: TRBJ2-5
V: TRBV2
length: 14
DNA: TGTGCCAGCAGACTGACAGGGGGCGTTGAGACCCAGTACTTC
CDR3: CASRLTGGVETQYF

size: few
D: TRBD2
J: TRBJ2-3
V: TRBV5-1
length: 18
DNA: TGCGCCAGCAGCTTGCGTTCGACTAGCGGGGGTAGCACAGATACGCAGTATTTT
CDR3: CASSLRSTSGGSTDTQYF

size: once
D: .
J: TRBJ1-2
V: TRBV6-5
length: 11
DNA: TGTGCCAGCAGAAATAACTATGGCTACACCTTC
CDR3: CASRNNYGYTF

size: .
D: TRBD2
J: TRBJ2-3
V: TRBV24-1
length: 16
DNA: TGTGCCACCAGTGATCCGGACGGACTAGACACAGATACGCAGTATTTT
CDR3: CATSDPDGLDTDTQYF

size: .
D: .
J: TRBJ1-5
V: TRBV12-5
length: 16
DNA: TGTGCTAGTGGTCCACCCGGGACACGAAACAATCAGCCCCAGCATTTT
CDR3: CASGPPGTRNNQPQHF

size: once
D: .
J: TRBJ1-2
V: TRBV19
length: 14
DNA: TGTGCCAGTAGTATAGATCCCCCAATCCATGGCTACACCTTC
CDR3: CASSIDPPIHGYTF

size: .
D: .
J: TRBJ2-5
V: TRBV5-1
length: 16
DNA: TGCGCCAGCAGCTTGGGTACTAGTGGGCCCGGGGAGACCCAGTACTTC
CDR3: CASSLGTSGPGETQYF